A single T cell receptor beta chain is shown here with its context. This sample is part of a study of cytomegalovirus exposure and HLA in healthy donors. This CDR3 spans 13 amino acids. CDR1 is SGHTA and CDR2 is FQGNSA in the germline V gene. V dropped 5 bases and J dropped 4 bases, with 9 bases sitting between them. Clones were sequenced by immunoSEQ multiplex PCR, and TCRdb holds only the in-frame ones, with some missing. The table lists about 170,000 clones, about nine tenths of them singletons, with 10% in the top ten. The sequence was collected from a woman between 18 and 29 years old in good health and CMV-seropositive. Sequenced sample: PBMCs. The chain has TRBV7-2 and TRBJ1-3, with D hard to call. The CDR3, as DNA: TGTGCCAGCAGCCCCAGCGGGGGAAACACCATATATTTT. Its protein is CASSPSGGNTIYF.